Each of the 22 T cell receptor beta chains below was sequenced from the same sample in a study of T cells after yellow fever vaccination. Each CDR3 protein is one row after TCRdb ran MiXCR on the 5' RACE reads. The table has roughly 150,000 distinct CDR3 sequences, approximately 6.6% seen once. Sequencing used CD4+ T cells sorted from PBMCs, obtained 10 days after the yellow fever booster vaccination. These receptors originate from a young man who received the YFV17D yellow fever vaccine.

This clonotype was recorded many times. V and J are TRBV7-9 and TRBJ2-1; no firm D call. Per germline, CDR1 SEHNR and CDR2 FQNEAQ (reference sequence). The CDR3 spans 11 residues. Trimming took off 5 bases at V and 10 bases at J, with 9 bases between the two ends. The DNA of the CDR3 is TGTGCCAGCAGCCCGCTTATGGAGCAGTTCTTC. It translates to CASSPLMEQFF.

This clonotype was seen many times. The chain employs TRBV7-2 and TRBJ1-5, with D maybe TRBD1 (5 bases). Trimming left V 7 bases short and J 4 bases short, with 17 bases between. CDR3 length: 15 amino acids. Germline V gene lookup returns CDR1 SGHTA and CDR2 FQGNSA. CDR3: CASTSGDRDNQPQHF. CDR3 nucleotides: TGTGCCAGCACCTCCGGAGACAGAGATAATCAGCCCCAGCATTTT.

This clonotype has a count of ten or more. CDR3 DNA: TGCAGCGTTGAACCGGCTAGCGGGATCTCCTACAATGAGCAGTTCTTC. It specifies CSVEPASGISYNEQFF. This chain links TRBV29-1 with TRBJ2-1, with 9 bases identical to TRBD2. The CDR3 length is 16 residues. V lost 2 bases and J lost 0; bases outside the gene matches: 5. Germline V gives CDR1 SQVTM, CDR2 ANQGSEA.

In this sample, this clonotype turned up many times. The V and J genes are TRBV20-1 and TRBJ2-2, with a tentative D call TRBD2 (5 bases). Germline CDR1 reads DFQATT; CDR2 reads SNEGSKA (reference sequence). The CDR3 totals 12 residues. V was cut by 4 bases and J by 3 bases, with 6 bases left in between. The CDR3 is CSATGDTGELFF. Here the CDR3 DNA reads TGCAGTGCTACCGGGGACACCGGGGAGCTGTTTTTT.

Ten or more counts support this clonotype. This chain joins TRBV9 and TRBJ2-3; no firm D call. The V end lost 1 base, the J end lost 5 bases, and 5 bases lay between the germline ends. CDR3 length: 12 residues. Germline loops: CDR1 SGDLS, CDR2 YYNGEE. CDR3: CASSVHEDTQYF. CDR3 DNA: TGTGCCAGCAGCGTACATGAAGATACGCAGTATTTT.

This clonotype was picked up many times. J is TRBJ2-2 and V is TRBV27; D not resolved. Germline V gene data show CDR1 as MNHEY and CDR2 as SMNVEV (reference sequence). This CDR3 is built from 12 residues. Trimming took 4 bases from V and 8 from J, leaving 8 bases between them. The CDR3 loop reads CASSSMGGELFF. The CDR3 bases are TGTGCCAGCAGTTCAATGGGGGGGGAGCTGTTTTTT.

This clonotype showed up just a few times. The V call is TRBV6-5, the J call TRBJ2-2; D not resolved. V lost 6 bases and J lost 4, with 15 bases in between. The CDR3 is made up of 15 amino acids. Germline values: CDR1 MNHEY, CDR2 SVGAGI. CDR3 DNA sequence: TGTGCCAGCAGCCGACTCCTGGCCAGCACCGGGGAGCTGTTTTTT. Its translation is CASSRLLASTGELFF.

This clonotype was observed many times. The CDR3 spells CASSQDRRQGASSPLHF. Here the CDR3 DNA reads TGTGCCAGCAGCCAAGATCGTAGACAGGGGGCTAGTTCACCCCTCCACTTT. The chain combines TRBV4-2 with TRBJ1-6; the match to TRBD1 covers 10 bases. V lost 0 bases and J lost 9; bases outside the gene matches: 8. The V gene's germline CDR1 is LGHNA and CDR2 YNFKEQ. The CDR3 consists of 17 residues.

There are many counts of this clonotype. The chain carries TRBV23-1 and TRBJ2-6, with D tentatively TRBD1 (6 bases). TRBV23-1 is an ORF, with its function uncertain. Trimming removed 3 bases at V and 2 bases at J, with 23 bases between. This CDR3 contains 20 residues. Here the CDR3 DNA reads TGCGCCAGCAGTCAGGCTAAGGGCAGTCAGGGGAGCGCTGGGGCCAACGTCCTGACTTTC. Its protein is CASSQAKGSQGSAGANVLTF.

In its sample, this clonotype was seen a few times. The chain recombines TRBV20-1 with TRBJ2-1, with 12 bases lining up with TRBD2. After removal of 1 base from V and 0 bases from J, the junction contained 10 bases not matched to a gene. Germline-derived CDR1 and CDR2 are DFQATT and SNEGSKA (reference sequence). The CDR3 is made up of 19 amino acids. In nucleotides, the CDR3 is TGCAGTGCTAGAGTCGGACTAGCGGGAATCACAAACTCCTACAATGAGCAGTTCTTC. This sequence encodes CSARVGLAGITNSYNEQFF.

At least ten counts were recorded for this clonotype. The genes are TRBV5-1 and TRBJ2-2; no clear D gene. This CDR3 contains 13 residues. Looked up from germline, CDR1 is SGHRS and CDR2 is YFSETQ. The V gene lost 3 bases and the J gene lost 3 bases, with 6 bases spanning the gap. DNA for the CDR3: TGCGCCAGCAGCTCAGAACACACCGGGGAGCTGTTTTTT. Translation gives CASSSEHTGELFF.

This clonotype was seen at least ten times. J is TRBJ2-1 and V is TRBV4-3, with 15 bases identical to TRBD2. V was clipped by 1 base and J by 8 bases; unmatched bases: 6. The CDR3 is made up of 17 amino acids. Germline CDR1 reads LGHNA; CDR2 reads YSLEER. DNA for the CDR3: TGCGCCAGCAGCCAAGTCCACGGACTAGCGGGAGGGTATGAGCAGTTCTTC. It codes for CASSQVHGLAGGYEQFF.

With regard to this clonotype: This may be a read error, as it is one base from a much larger clone. The chain carries TRBV14 and TRBJ2-7; no clear D gene. Germline assignment: CDR1 SGHDN and CDR2 FVKESK. V lost 1 base and J 2 bases, leaving 12 bases between the germline ends. CDR3 length equals 15 residues. CDR3 in amino acids: CASSQGSTWTYEQYF. In DNA form, the CDR3 reads TGTGCCAGCAGCCAAGGTAGTACGTGGACCTACGAGCAGTACTTC. The full variable domain, with the rest looked up from reference TRBV14 and TRBJ2-7, is EAGVTQFPSHSVIEKGQTVTLRCDPISGHDNLYWYRRVMGKEIKFLLHFVKESKQDESGMPNNRFLAERTGGTYSTLKVQPAELEDSGVYFCASSQGSTWTYEQYFGPGTRLTVT.

With regard to this clonotype: This may arise from a read error, as a much more abundant clone is one base away. CDR3 nucleotides: TGTGCCTGCAGCACCCCGGGACTAGACTACGAGCAGTACTTC. Encoded protein: CACSTPGLDYEQYF. The V gene is TRBV6-1, the J gene TRBJ2-7; 8 bases agree with TRBD2. Germline V gene sequence: CDR1 MNHNS, CDR2 SASEGT. The CDR3 is 14 amino acids.

This clonotype was found many times. The J gene is TRBJ1-5, the V gene TRBV7-2; no reliable D call. The V gene lost 5 bases and the J gene lost 6 bases, with 11 bases spanning the gap. Germline CDR1 SGHTA, CDR2 FQGNSA. This CDR3 region has 13 residues. The CDR3 coding sequence is TGTGCCAGCAGCCCCGCAGCGGCTCAGCCCCAGCATTTT. Its translation: CASSPAAAQPQHF.

In this sample, this clonotype turned up many times. This sequence joins TRBV12-5 and TRBJ2-1; 9 nucleotides line up with TRBD2. Germline values: CDR1 LGHNT, CDR2 FRNRAP. The trim removed 0 bases at V and 5 bases at J, leaving 8 bases unmatched. The CDR3 totals 17 residues. CDR3 sequence reads: CASGLVGGSGRNNEQFF. The CDR3 DNA is TGTGCTAGTGGTTTGGTTGGAGGAAGCGGGAGGAACAATGAGCAGTTCTTC.

Comment on this clonotype: This may be a read error: a much more frequent sequence differs by one nucleotide. The chain uses TRBV14 and TRBJ2-3; D is uncertain. The V end lost 0 bases, the J end lost 1 base, and 20 bases lay between the germline ends. CDR3 length equals 19 residues. In germline, CDR1 is SGHDN, CDR2 FVKESK. CDR3 coding DNA: TGTGCCAGCAGCCAAGATCTCCGGGCTAGGAAGACTGGCACAGATACGCAGTATTTT. Its translation is CASSQDLRARKTGTDTQYF.

The sample holds many counts of this clonotype. The chain has TRBV20-1 and TRBJ2-1; D gene uncertain. The V and J ends lost 0 bases and 8 bases respectively, with 8 bases between them. The germline V gene has CDR1 DFQATT and CDR2 SNEGSKA (reference sequence). The CDR3 sequence is 12 residues long. In DNA, the CDR3 is TGCAGTGCTAGAGATCCGGCGTATGAGCAGTTCTTC. Amino acid sequence: CSARDPAYEQFF.

In its sample, this clonotype was seen many times. V usage is TRBV10-3 and J usage is TRBJ1-3; D might be TRBD1 (5 bases). V was trimmed by 8 bases and J by 2 bases, leaving 7 bases between them. Germline V gene lookup returns CDR1 ENHRY and CDR2 SYGVKD. The CDR3 is made up of 12 amino acids. CDR3 in amino acids: CAIQGAGNTIYF. The DNA for the CDR3 is TGTGCCATCCAGGGAGCTGGAAACACCATATATTTT.

Here the CDR3 DNA reads TGCAGTGCTAGGCTAGCGGGAGGATTTACAGATACGCAGTATTTT. Its protein is CSARLAGGFTDTQYF. The gene calls are TRBV20-1 and TRBJ2-3, with 11 positions matching TRBD2. The germline gives CDR1 DFQATT, CDR2 SNEGSKA (reference sequence). The CDR3 has 15 amino acids. The V segment lost 3 bases and the J segment 3 bases; nucleotides outside the gene matches: 5.

This clonotype showed up many times. The DNA for the CDR3 is TGTGCCAGCACCCCGGTGGGGAATCAGCCCCAGCATTTT. Protein product: CASTPVGNQPQHF. J is TRBJ1-5 and V is TRBV6-2 or TRBV6-3; D is undetermined. Trimming left V 7 bases short and J 4 bases short, with 11 bases between. The germline V gene encodes CDR1 MNHEY and CDR2 SVGEGT. CDR3 length: 13 amino acids.

This clonotype was detected once. A much larger clonotype is one base distant, so this may be a read error. The gene calls are TRBV18 and TRBJ2-1; no definite D call. CDR1 KGHSH and CDR2 LQKENI come from the germline V gene. There are 15 residues in the CDR3. V lost 3 bases to trimming and J lost 7 bases, with 16 bases between them. The CDR3 DNA reads as TGTGCCAGCTCACCCGGTGTATTGGTATTTAATGAGCAGTTCTTC. As protein: CASSPGVLVFNEQFF.